The clone carrying this T cell receptor beta chain has more than one count but fewer than ten. As yet, its antigen is unknown. The data originate from a study of T-cell reconstitution after alpha-beta-depleted transplantation in children. Study outcomes and limitations: Surviving recipient T cells and intrathymic progenitors accounted for some patients' high TCRbeta diversity at day 60. There were reportedly several hundred expanded graft clones from which alpha-beta T cells came about two months after transplant. Counts and diversity of T cells one year after transplant came mostly from newly produced T cells.

V was cut by 3 bases and J by 0 bases, with 6 bases left in between. The CDR3 contains 15 residues. CDR1 is MDHEN, CDR2 SYDVKM, per germline. Using unique molecular identifiers, the investigators prepared the TCRbeta library. Each CDR3 protein gets one entry after TCRdb re-called the PCR reads with MiXCR. The sample shows about 300,000 distinct CDR3 sequences, roughly 7.8% of them seen only once. This clonotype was sampled from a female patient between 2 and 10 years old who had a stem cell transplant for Fanconi anemia, so the T cells may come from the graft donor. This chain joins TRBV28 and TRBJ2-6; no reliable D call. The sample was peripheral blood, taken 360 days after TCRalphabeta/CD19-depleted stem cell transplant. The CDR3 spells CASSFEFSGANVLTF. In DNA, the CDR3 is TGTGCCAGCAGTTTTGAGTTCTCTGGGGCCAACGTCCTGACTTTC.